One and the same sample provided the 14 T cell receptor beta chains below, sequenced in a study of shared clonotypes between healthy human individuals. Clones were sequenced by immunoSEQ multiplex PCR, and TCRdb holds only the in-frame ones, with some missing. The sample contains roughly 120,000 clones, 55% to 80% of which appear only once. The sequencing sample was made of memory CD8+ T cells sorted from blood. Subset indicated: CD45RO+ cells pooled with CCR7-negative TemRA cells. Receptor source: a woman aged 25-40 years in good health.

The V gene is TRBV29-1, the J gene TRBJ1-2; maybe TRBD1 (6 bases). The CDR3 has 12 amino acids. V dropped 2 bases and J dropped 8 bases, with 12 bases sitting between them. CDR1 is SQVTM, CDR2 ANQGSEA, per germline. CDR3 region: CSVEMAGEGYTF. The CDR3 bases are TGCAGCGTTGAAATGGCAGGGGAAGGCTACACCTTC. Supplemented by reference TRBV29-1 and TRBJ1-2, the full variable domain reads SAVISQKPSRDICQRGTSLTIQCQVDSQVTMMFWYRQQPGQSLTLIATANQGSEATYESGFVIDKFPISRPNLTFSTLTVSNMSPEDSSIYLCSVEMAGEGYTFGSGTRLTVV.

The J gene is TRBJ1-5, the V gene TRBV4-1; D unresolved. The germline gives CDR1 MGHRA, CDR2 YSYEKL. CDR3 length: 17 residues. V was cut by 3 bases and J by 5 bases, with 20 bases left in between. The CDR3 region is CASSHLPPPYPDQPQHF. The CDR3 bases are TGCGCCAGCAGCCACCTTCCGCCCCCCTACCCGGATCAGCCCCAGCATTTT.

The chain links TRBV7-6 to TRBJ2-7; a possible D gene is TRBD1 (6 bases). V lost 4 bases to trimming and J lost 5 bases, with 18 bases between them. CDR1 and CDR2 (germline): SGHVS, FNYEAQ. CDR3 size: 15 residues. CDR3 in amino acids: CASSWAYRESDEQYF. The CDR3 region has the DNA TGTGCCAGCAGCTGGGCCTACAGGGAATCAGACGAGCAGTACTTC.

The chain joins TRBV28 to TRBJ2-7; D is perhaps TRBD1 (6 bases). Trimming took off 5 bases at V and 4 bases at J, with 30 bases between the two ends. This CDR3 spans 19 amino acids. Germline V gene lookup returns CDR1 MDHEN and CDR2 SYDVKM. In DNA, the CDR3 is TGTGCCAGCAGTCCGCCGGGACAAGGGGGATTTTTCATAACATACGAGCAGTACTTC. This codes for CASSPPGQGGFFITYEQYF.

This chain joins TRBV11-2 and TRBJ2-5; 12 bases fit TRBD2. CDR1 SGHAT and CDR2 FQNNGV come from the germline V gene. V was pared by 1 base and J by 4 bases, with 7 bases of the junction left unmatched. This CDR3 is built from 17 residues. CDR3 in DNA: TGTGCCAGCAGCTTAGCAGCTAGCGGGAGGGGAGGAGAGACCCAGTACTTC. Translation gives CASSLAASGRGGETQYF. The variable domain in full, with the rest retrieved from reference TRBV11-2 and TRBJ2-5, is EAGVAQSPRYKIIEKRQSVAFWCNPISGHATLYWYQQILGQGPKLLIQFQNNGVVDDSQLPKDRFSAERLKGVDSTLKIQPAKLEDSAVYLCASSLAASGRGGETQYFGPGTRLLVL.

The chain is built from TRBV6-4 and TRBJ1-5; possibly TRBD1 for D (5 bases). Trimming pared 10 bases from V and 3 bases from J, leaving 25 bases between. CDR3 length: 17 amino acids. From germline, CDR1 is MRHNA and CDR2 SNTAGT. CDR3 region: CATHLGGKGGDNQPQHF. The CDR3 nucleotides read TGTGCCACCCATTTGGGGGGTAAAGGAGGGGACAATCAGCCCCAGCATTTT.

As regards this clone: Being one base from a much bigger clone, this may be a read error. This rearrangement joins TRBV6-5 to TRBJ2-7, with 9 bases matching TRBD1. This CDR3 comprises 14 residues. Looked up from germline, CDR1 is MNHEY and CDR2 is SVGAGI. J gave up 1 base and V 5 bases, and 3 bases lay outside the gene matches. Here the CDR3 reads CASSPGQGSYEQYF. In nucleotides, the CDR3 is TGTGCCAGCAGTCCGGGACAGGGATCCTACGAGCAGTACTTC.

J is TRBJ2-1 and V is TRBV19; D might be TRBD2 (6 bases). The germline gives CDR1 LNHDA, CDR2 SQIVND (reference sequence). V lost 3 bases and J lost 6, with 9 bases in between. The CDR3 totals 13 residues. The CDR3 protein is CASSIGGFNEQFF. The CDR3, as DNA: TGTGCCAGTAGTATCGGAGGGTTCAATGAGCAGTTCTTC.

This clone was observed a few times. The chain employs TRBV5-5 and TRBJ2-6, with TRBD1 as a possible D gene (6 bases). The germline V gene has CDR1 SGHKS and CDR2 YYEKEE (reference sequence). This CDR3 region has 17 residues. Trimming pared 1 base from V and 2 bases from J, leaving 13 bases between. CDR3 amino acids: CASSLHTGWAGANVLTF. As DNA, the CDR3 is TGTGCCAGCAGCTTGCATACAGGGTGGGCTGGGGCCAACGTCCTGACTTTC.

The chain couples TRBV4-1 to TRBJ1-5, with TRBD1 as a possible D gene (6 bases). This CDR3 has 18 residues. With 1 base removed from V and 3 bases from J, the gap between germline ends came to 19 bases. Germline V gene data show CDR1 as MGHRA and CDR2 as YSYEKL. Here the CDR3 DNA reads TGCGCCAGCAGCCAAGTGAGGGGGGGCTTAACAACCAATCAGCCCCAGCATTTT. This gives the protein CASSQVRGGLTTNQPQHF.

The rearrangement joins TRBV13 to TRBJ2-5; tentative D call: TRBD1 (5 bases). The J call may be in error: the DNA end matches TRBJ2-7 better. The CDR3 loop spans 14 amino acids. Per germline, CDR1 PRHDT and CDR2 FYEKMQ (reference sequence). CDR3 DNA sequence: TGTGCCAGCAGCGGCAGGGTGAACTCCTACGAGCAGTACTTC. Its translation is CASSGRVNSYEQYF.

This clone has at least ten counts. This rearrangement joins TRBV5-6 to TRBJ2-7; D might be TRBD1 or TRBD2, each matching 5 bases. The CDR3 consists of 14 residues. Trimming took 2 bases from V and 7 from J, leaving 16 bases between them. Germline CDR1 is SGHDT and CDR2 is YYEEEE. CDR3 nucleotide sequence: TGTGCCAGCAGCTTCGGGACCAGCTGGGGAGAGCAGTACTTC. Protein: CASSFGTSWGEQYF. Combining the CDR3 with reference TRBV5-6 and TRBJ2-7 gives the whole variable domain DAGVTQSPTHLIKTRGQQVTLRCSPKSGHDTVSWYQQALGQGPQFIFQYYEEEERQRGNFPDRFSGHQFPNYSSELNVNALLLGDSALYLCASSFGTSWGEQYFGPGTRLTVT.

The J gene is TRBJ2-1, the V gene TRBV9; unclear D gene. CDR3 length equals 14 residues. Trimming took 0 bases from V and 8 from J, leaving 12 bases between them. In germline, CDR1 is SGDLS, CDR2 YYNGEE. The CDR3 is CASSVDIGLYEQFF. The CDR3 DNA follows: TGTGCCAGCAGCGTAGATATAGGGTTGTATGAGCAGTTCTTC.

A remark on this clone: The same CDR3 can be traced to other DNA sequences in this sample. The chain recombines TRBV27 with TRBJ2-7, with D possibly TRBD2 on 5 matching bases. V lost 2 bases to trimming and J lost 0 bases, with 8 bases between them. CDR3 size: 14 residues. Germline-derived CDR1 and CDR2 are MNHEY and SMNVEV (reference sequence). The CDR3 nucleotides are TGTGCCAGCAGTTTAACGGGGTCCTCCTACGAGCAGTACTTC. It translates to CASSLTGSSYEQYF.